The sequence of this T cell receptor (beta chain) was determined in a study of T cells after yellow fever vaccination. Turning to the study itself: Fractions of limited cellularity were prepared by means of SMART-Seq v4 Ultra Low Input.

With respect to this clonotype: The antigen is not known.

Germline lookup yields CDR1 SGHRS and CDR2 YFSETQ. With 0 bases removed from V and 6 bases from J, the gap between germline ends came to 5 bases. This CDR3 region has 12 residues. TCRdb itself ran the 5' RACE reads through MiXCR, one entry per CDR3 protein. This sample has almost 600,000 distinct CDR3 sequences; approximately 12% occur once, and the top ten carry roughly an eighth. Findings of the study overall: The secondary response showed a weaker magnitude and a faster peak, day 5 versus 15.

The clonotype originates from a young man who received the YFV17D yellow fever vaccine. The rearrangement uses TRBV5-1 and TRBJ2-3; no clear D. This specimen was PBMCs, taken on the day of the yellow fever booster vaccination. The CDR3 DNA reads as TGCGCCAGCAGCTTGGCGGACGATACGCAGTATTTT. The encoded protein is CASSLADDTQYF.